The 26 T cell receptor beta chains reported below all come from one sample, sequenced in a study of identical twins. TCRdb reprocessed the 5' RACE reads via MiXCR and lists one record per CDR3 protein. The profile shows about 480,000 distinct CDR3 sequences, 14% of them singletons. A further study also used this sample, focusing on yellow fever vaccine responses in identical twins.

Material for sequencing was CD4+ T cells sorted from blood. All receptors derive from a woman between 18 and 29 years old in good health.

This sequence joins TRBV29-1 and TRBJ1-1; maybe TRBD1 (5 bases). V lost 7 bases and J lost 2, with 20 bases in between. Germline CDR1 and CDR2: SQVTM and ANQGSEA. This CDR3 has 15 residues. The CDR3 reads CSARERGQYNTEAFF. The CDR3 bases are TGCAGCGCGCGAGAGAGGGGCCAATACAACACTGAAGCTTTCTTT.

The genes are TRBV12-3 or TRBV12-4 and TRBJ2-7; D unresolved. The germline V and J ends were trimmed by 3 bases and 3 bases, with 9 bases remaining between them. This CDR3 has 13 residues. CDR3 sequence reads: CASSFSPDYEQYF. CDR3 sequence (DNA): TGTGCCAGCAGTTTTAGTCCCGACTACGAGCAGTACTTC.

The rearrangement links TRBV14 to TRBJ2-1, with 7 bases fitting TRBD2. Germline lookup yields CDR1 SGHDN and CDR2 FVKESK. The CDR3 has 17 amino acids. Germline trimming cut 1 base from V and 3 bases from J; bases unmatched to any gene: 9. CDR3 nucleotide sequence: TGTGCCAGCAGCCAAGGTTTGGCGGGAGCGGTCTACAATGAGCAGTTCTTC. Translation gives CASSQGLAGAVYNEQFF.

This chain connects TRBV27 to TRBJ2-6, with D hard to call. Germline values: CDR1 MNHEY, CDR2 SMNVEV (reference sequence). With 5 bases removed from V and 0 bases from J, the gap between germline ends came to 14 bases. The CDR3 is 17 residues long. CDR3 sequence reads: CASSPRGSLSGANVLTF. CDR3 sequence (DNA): TGTGCCAGCAGTCCCAGAGGCTCCCTCTCTGGGGCCAACGTCCTGACTTTC.

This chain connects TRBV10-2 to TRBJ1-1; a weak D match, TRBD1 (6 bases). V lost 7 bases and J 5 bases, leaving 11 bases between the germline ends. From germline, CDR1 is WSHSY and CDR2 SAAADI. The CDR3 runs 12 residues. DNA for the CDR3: TGCGCCAGCAAACAGGGAGGTACTGAAGCTTTCTTT. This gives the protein CASKQGGTEAFF.

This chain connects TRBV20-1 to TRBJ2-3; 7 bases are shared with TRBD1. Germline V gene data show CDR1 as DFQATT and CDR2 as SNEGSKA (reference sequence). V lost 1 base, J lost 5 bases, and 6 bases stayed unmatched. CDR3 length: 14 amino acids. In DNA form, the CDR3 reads TGCAGTGCTAGAGGAGGGGGCTCAGGAGATACGCAGTATTTT. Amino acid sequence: CSARGGGSGDTQYF.

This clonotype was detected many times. CDR3 coding DNA: TGCAGCGTAGAATCGGAGACAGATACGCAGTATTTT. It is translated as CSVESETDTQYF. This rearrangement joins TRBV29-1 to TRBJ2-3, with D uncertain. The V end lost 6 bases, the J end lost 3 bases, and 10 bases lay between the germline ends. The CDR3 sequence is 12 residues long. Germline loops: CDR1 SQVTM, CDR2 ANQGSEA.

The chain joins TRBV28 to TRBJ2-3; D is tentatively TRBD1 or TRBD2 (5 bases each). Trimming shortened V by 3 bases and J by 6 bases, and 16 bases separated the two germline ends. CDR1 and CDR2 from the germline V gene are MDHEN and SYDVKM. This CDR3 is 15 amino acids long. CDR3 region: CASSFLGTEGDTQYF. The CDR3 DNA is TGTGCCAGCAGTTTCTTGGGGACCGAGGGGGATACGCAGTATTTT.

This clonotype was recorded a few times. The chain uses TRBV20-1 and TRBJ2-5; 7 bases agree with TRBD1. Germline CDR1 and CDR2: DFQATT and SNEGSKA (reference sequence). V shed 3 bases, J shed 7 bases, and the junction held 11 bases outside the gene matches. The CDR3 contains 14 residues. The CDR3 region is CSARGQPGPGTQYF. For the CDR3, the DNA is TGCAGTGCTAGGGGACAGCCAGGACCTGGGACCCAGTACTTC.

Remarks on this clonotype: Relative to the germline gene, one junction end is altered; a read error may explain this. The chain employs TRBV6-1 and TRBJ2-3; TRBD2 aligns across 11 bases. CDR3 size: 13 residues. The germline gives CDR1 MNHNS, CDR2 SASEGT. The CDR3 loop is CASSIGTSGHKNF. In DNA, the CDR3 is TGTGCCAGCAGTATCGGGACTAGCGGTCACAAGAATTTT.

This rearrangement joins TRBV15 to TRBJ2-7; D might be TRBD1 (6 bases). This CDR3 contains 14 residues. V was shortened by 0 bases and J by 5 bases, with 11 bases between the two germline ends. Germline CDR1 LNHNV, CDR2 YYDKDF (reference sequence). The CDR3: CATSRDVGADEQYF. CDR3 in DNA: TGTGCCACCAGCAGAGATGTGGGGGCGGACGAGCAGTACTTC.

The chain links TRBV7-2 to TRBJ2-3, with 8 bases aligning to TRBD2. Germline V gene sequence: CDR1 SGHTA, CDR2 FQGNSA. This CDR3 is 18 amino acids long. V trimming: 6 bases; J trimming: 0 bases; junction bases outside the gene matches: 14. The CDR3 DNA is TGTGCCAGCAGTTACCGGGGGGGGTTAACCTCTAGCACAGATACGCAGTATTTT. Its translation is CASSYRGGLTSSTDTQYF.

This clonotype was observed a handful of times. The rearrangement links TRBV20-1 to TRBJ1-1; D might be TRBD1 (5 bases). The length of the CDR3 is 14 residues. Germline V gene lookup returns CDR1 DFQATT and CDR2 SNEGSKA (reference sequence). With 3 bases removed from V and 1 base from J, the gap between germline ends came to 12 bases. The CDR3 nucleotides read TGCAGTGCTAGCGGGGGAAGGGAGAACACTGAAGCTTTCTTT. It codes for CSASGGRENTEAFF.

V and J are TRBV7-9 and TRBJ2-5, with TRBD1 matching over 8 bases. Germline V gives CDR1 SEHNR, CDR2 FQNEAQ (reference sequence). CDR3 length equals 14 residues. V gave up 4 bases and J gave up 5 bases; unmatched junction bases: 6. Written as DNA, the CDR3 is TGTGCCAGCAGCTCCTGGACAGGGTTGGAGACCCAGTACTTC. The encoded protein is CASSSWTGLETQYF.

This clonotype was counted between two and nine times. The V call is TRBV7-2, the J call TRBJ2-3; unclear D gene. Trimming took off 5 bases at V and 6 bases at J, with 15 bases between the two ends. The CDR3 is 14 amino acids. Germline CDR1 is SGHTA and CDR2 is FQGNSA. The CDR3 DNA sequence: TGTGCCAGCAGCCTAACGGGTCATACGGATACGCAGTATTTT. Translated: CASSLTGHTDTQYF.

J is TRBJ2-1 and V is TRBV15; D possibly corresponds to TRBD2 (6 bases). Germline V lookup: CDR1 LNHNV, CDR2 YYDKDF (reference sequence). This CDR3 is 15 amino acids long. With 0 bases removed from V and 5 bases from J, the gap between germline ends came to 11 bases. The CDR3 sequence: CATSRDRGTHNEQFF. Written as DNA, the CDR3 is TGTGCCACCAGCAGAGATCGAGGGACTCACAATGAGCAGTTCTTC. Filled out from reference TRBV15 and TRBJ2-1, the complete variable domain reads DAMVIQNPRYQVTQFGKPVTLSCSQTLNHNVMYWYQQKSSQAPKLLFHYYDKDFNNEADTPDNFQSRRPNTSFCFLDIRSPGLGDTAMYLCATSRDRGTHNEQFFGPGTRLTVL.

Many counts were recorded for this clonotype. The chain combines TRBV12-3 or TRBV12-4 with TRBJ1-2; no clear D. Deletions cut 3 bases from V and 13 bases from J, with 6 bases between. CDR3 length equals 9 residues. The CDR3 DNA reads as TGTGCCAGCAGTTTCCCGTTCACCTTC. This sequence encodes CASSFPFTF.

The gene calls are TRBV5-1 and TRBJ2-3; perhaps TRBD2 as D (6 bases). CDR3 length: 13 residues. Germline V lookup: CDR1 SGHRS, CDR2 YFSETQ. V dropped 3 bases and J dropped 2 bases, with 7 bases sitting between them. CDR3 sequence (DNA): TGCGCCAGCAGCTGGACTACCACAGATACGCAGTATTTT. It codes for CASSWTTTDTQYF.

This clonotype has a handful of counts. The CDR3: CSAIDAGQGLHEQYF. The CDR3 region has the DNA TGCAGTGCTATCGATGCGGGACAGGGGCTCCACGAGCAGTACTTC. This chain links TRBV20-1 with TRBJ2-7; TRBD1 matches at 10 bases. With 4 bases clipped from V and 5 bases from J, the junction kept 11 bases outside the gene matches. Germline CDR1 is DFQATT and CDR2 is SNEGSKA (reference sequence). The length of the CDR3 is 15 residues.

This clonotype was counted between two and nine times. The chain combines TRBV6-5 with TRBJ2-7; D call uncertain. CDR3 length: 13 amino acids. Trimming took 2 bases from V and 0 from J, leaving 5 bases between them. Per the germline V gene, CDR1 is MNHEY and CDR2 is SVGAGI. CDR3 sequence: CASSYHPSYEQYF. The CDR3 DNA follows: TGTGCCAGCAGTTACCATCCCTCCTACGAGCAGTACTTC.

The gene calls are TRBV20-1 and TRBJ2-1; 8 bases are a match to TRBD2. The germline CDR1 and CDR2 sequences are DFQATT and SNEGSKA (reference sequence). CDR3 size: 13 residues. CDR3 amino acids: CTLLAGGYNEQFF. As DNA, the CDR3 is TGCACCCTGTTGGCGGGAGGCTACAATGAGCAGTTCTTC.

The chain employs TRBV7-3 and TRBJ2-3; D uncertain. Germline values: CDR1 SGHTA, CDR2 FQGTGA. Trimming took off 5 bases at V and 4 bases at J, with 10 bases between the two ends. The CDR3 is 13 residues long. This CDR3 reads CASSAHGSDTQYF. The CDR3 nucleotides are TGTGCCAGCAGCGCACACGGATCAGATACGCAGTATTTT.

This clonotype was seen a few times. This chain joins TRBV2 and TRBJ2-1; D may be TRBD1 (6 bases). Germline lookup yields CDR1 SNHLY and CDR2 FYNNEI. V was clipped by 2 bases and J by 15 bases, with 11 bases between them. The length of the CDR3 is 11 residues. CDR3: CASSERGHTFF. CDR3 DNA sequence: TGTGCCAGCAGTGAAAGGGGACACACGTTCTTC.

CDR3 coding DNA: TGTGCCAGCAGCCAGTTGGCGGGGGGGCCTGGTGAGCAGTTCTTC. Translated, it gives CASSQLAGGPGEQFF. The chain joins TRBV3-1 to TRBJ2-1; 9 bases line up with TRBD2. Germline-derived CDR1 and CDR2 are LGHDT and YNNKEL (reference sequence). The J segment lost 9 bases and the V segment lost 3 bases, leaving 9 bases of the junction unmatched. The CDR3 runs to 15 residues.

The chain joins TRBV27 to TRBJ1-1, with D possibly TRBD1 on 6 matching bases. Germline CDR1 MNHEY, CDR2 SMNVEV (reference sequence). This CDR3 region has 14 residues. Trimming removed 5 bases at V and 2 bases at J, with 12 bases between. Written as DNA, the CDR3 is TGTGCCAGCAGTATCCAGGACAGCAACACTGAAGCTTTCTTT. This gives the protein CASSIQDSNTEAFF.

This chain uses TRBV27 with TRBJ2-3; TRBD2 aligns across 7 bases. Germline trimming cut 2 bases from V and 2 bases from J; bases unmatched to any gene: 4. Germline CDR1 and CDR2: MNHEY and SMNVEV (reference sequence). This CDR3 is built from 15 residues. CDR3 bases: TGTGCCAGCAGTTTACGAGCGGGACTCACAGATACGCAGTATTTT. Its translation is CASSLRAGLTDTQYF.